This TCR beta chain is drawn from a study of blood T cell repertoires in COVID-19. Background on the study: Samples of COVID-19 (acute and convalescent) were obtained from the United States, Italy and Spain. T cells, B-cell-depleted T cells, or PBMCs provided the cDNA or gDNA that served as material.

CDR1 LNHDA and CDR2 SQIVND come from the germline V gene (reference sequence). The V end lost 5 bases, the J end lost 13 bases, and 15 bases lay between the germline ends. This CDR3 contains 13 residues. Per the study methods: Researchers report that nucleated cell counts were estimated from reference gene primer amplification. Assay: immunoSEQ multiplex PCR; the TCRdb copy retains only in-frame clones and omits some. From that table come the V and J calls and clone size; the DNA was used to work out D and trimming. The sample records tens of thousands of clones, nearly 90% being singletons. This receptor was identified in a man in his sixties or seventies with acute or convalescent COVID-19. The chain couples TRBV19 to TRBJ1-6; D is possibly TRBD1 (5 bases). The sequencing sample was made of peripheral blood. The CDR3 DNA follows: TGTGCCAGTAGTGGATACAGGAGAGACCCCCTCCACTTT. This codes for CASSGYRRDPLHF.